This entry is about one T cell receptor (beta chain). V shed 4 bases and J shed 0 bases, with 10 bases lying between them. Germline values: CDR1 MDHEN, CDR2 SYDVKM. The CDR3 runs 15 residues. As handled by the study authors: Reference gene primer amplification gave estimated nucleated cell counts. Libraries were prepared by immunoSEQ multiplex PCR; TCRdb keeps only in-frame clonotypes and omits some of them. The D gene and trimming were derived from the DNA, and the V and J assignments and clone size from that table. This sample carries 36,000 or so clones, 85% to 90% of them seen once, and the ten largest clones take less than 5.5%. These data originate in a study of blood T cell repertoires in COVID-19. Study as a whole: Acute and convalescent COVID-19 specimens originated in the United States, Italy and Spain.

The sequence came from a woman between 70 and 85 years old with active COVID-19. The chain employs TRBV28 and TRBJ1-5; the D is unclear. The sequenced sample was peripheral blood. CDR3 DNA: TGTGCCAGCAGTTCAAGCGGAGATAGCAATCAGCCCCAGCATTTT. Residues: CASSSSGDSNQPQHF. The full variable domain, rest sourced from reference TRBV28 and TRBJ1-5, is DVKVTQSSRYLVKRTGEKVFLECVQDMDHENMFWYRQDPGLGLRLIYFSYDVKMKEKGDIPEGYSVSREKKERFSLILESASTNQTSMYLCASSSSGDSNQPQHFGDGTRLSIL.